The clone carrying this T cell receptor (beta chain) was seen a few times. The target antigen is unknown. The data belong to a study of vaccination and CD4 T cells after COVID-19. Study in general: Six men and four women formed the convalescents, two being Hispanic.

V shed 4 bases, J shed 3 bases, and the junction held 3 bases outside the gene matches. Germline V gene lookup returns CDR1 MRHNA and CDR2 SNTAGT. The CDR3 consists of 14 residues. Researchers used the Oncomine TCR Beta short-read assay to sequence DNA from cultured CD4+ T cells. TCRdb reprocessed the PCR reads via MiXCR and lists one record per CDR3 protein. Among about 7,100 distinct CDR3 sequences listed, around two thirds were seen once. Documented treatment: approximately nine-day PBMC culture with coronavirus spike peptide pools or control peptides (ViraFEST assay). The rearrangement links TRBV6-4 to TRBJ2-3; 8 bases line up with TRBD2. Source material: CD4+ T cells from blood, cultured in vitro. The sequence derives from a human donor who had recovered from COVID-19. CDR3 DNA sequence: TGTGCCAGCAGTGCGGGAGGGGAGACAGATACGCAGTATTTT. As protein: CASSAGGETDTQYF.